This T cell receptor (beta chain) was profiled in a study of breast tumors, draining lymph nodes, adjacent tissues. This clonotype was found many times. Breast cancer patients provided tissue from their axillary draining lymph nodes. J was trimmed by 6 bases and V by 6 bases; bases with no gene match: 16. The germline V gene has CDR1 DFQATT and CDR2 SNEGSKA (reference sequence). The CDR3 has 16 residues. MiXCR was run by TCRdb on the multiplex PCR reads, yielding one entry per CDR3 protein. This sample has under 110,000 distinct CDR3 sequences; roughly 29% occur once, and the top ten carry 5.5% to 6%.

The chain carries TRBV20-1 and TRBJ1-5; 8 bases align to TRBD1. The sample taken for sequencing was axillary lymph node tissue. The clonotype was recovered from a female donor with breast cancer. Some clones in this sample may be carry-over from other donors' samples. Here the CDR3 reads CSASQGAGVEGQPQHF. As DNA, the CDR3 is TGCAGTGCCAGCCAGGGGGCGGGTGTTGAGGGTCAGCCCCAGCATTTT.